The T cell receptor (beta chain) described here comes from a study of early T cells in non-severe SARS-CoV-2 infection. The wider study: Unsorted whole-blood RNA was sequenced in bulk, leaving chains unpaired.

As to this clonotype: The antigen is not known.

The CDR3 has 15 amino acids. CDR1 is SGDLS, CDR2 YYNGEE, per germline. Trimming removed 2 bases from V and 4 bases from J; junction bases left unmatched: 4. General study points: Anti-spike CD8 responses were favored in VDJdb matching, and private and CD4 specificities were missed.

Separate cDNA molecules each had unique molecular identifiers attached to them. One entry per CDR3 protein results from TCRdb running MiXCR on the 5' RACE reads. Of some 19,000 distinct CDR3 sequences listed, more than 4% are singletons. Material: whole blood. This TCR was recovered from an adult who was a healthcare worker with PCR-confirmed SARS-CoV-2 infection or an uninfected control (not recorded which). V gene TRBV9 combines with J gene TRBJ2-2, with TRBD1 matching over 8 bases. In nucleotides, the CDR3 is TGTGCCAGCAGCGTGACGACAGGGGTCACCGGGGAGCTGTTTTTT. Translated: CASSVTTGVTGELFF.